These 21 T cell receptor beta chains were sequenced from one sample in a study of early T cells in non-severe SARS-CoV-2 infection. Using its own MiXCR run on the 5' RACE reads, TCRdb lists one record per CDR3 protein. Among 65,000 to 95,000 distinct CDR3 sequences listed, about 16% were seen once. The material sequenced was whole blood. The receptor source for this set is an adult who was a healthcare worker with PCR-confirmed SARS-CoV-2 infection or an uninfected control (not recorded which).

The rearrangement joins TRBV6-5 to TRBJ2-1; TRBD2 is a possible D gene (6 bases). Germline V gene sequence: CDR1 MNHEY, CDR2 SVGAGI. Trimming shortened V by 6 bases and J by 4 bases, and 19 bases separated the two germline ends. CDR3 length equals 16 residues. CDR3 sequence reads: CASRFKSAGTYNEQFF. CDR3 coding DNA: TGTGCCAGCAGGTTTAAGAGCGCGGGGACGTACAATGAGCAGTTCTTC.

This clonotype has just a few counts. The chain has TRBV19 and TRBJ2-7, with 7 bases lining up with TRBD1. After removal of 1 base from V and 2 bases from J, the junction contained 2 bases not matched to a gene. Per germline, CDR1 LNHDA and CDR2 SQIVND (reference sequence). The length of the CDR3 is 14 residues. CDR3 sequence reads: CASSIAGTAYEQYF. The CDR3 nucleotides read TGTGCCAGTAGTATAGCCGGGACAGCCTACGAGCAGTACTTC.

This clonotype was seen more than once but under ten times. The chain combines TRBV3-1 with TRBJ1-1; 7 bases match TRBD1. Unmatched junction bases numbered 2, after V lost 2 bases and J lost 5 bases. The germline CDR1 and CDR2 sequences are LGHDT and YNNKEL (reference sequence). This CDR3 spans 13 amino acids. The CDR3 sequence is CASSQRGRTEAFF. For the CDR3, the DNA is TGTGCCAGCAGCCAAAGGGGGCGGACTGAAGCTTTCTTT.

This clonotype was observed a handful of times. For the CDR3, the DNA is TGCAGTCCCGGGACAGGGGCCGAGACCCAGTACTTC. Protein sequence: CSPGTGAETQYF. This chain uses TRBV20-1 with TRBJ2-5, with 10 bases aligning to TRBD1. Germline V lookup: CDR1 DFQATT, CDR2 SNEGSKA (reference sequence). Unmatched junction bases numbered 5, after V lost 8 bases and J lost 5 bases. This CDR3 comprises 12 residues.

The chain is built from TRBV4-1 and TRBJ2-7; 8 bases map to TRBD2. The CDR3 has 16 residues. With 4 bases clipped from V and 6 bases from J, the junction kept 14 bases outside the gene matches. Germline CDR1 and CDR2: MGHRA and YSYEKL. The CDR3 sequence is CASSLPSRGGYVEQYF. The CDR3 nucleotides are TGCGCCAGCAGCCTTCCCTCTCGCGGGGGGTATGTCGAGCAGTACTTC.

The rearrangement uses TRBV18 and TRBJ2-1; 7 nucleotides agree with TRBD2. The germline V gene encodes CDR1 KGHSH and CDR2 LQKENI. V lost 1 base and J lost 10; bases outside the gene matches: 10. CDR3 length equals 15 residues. The CDR3 region is CASSPRQTQAGEQFF. Written as DNA, the CDR3 is TGTGCCAGCTCACCACGCCAAACCCAAGCGGGGGAGCAGTTCTTC.

This clonotype was seen at least ten times. The CDR3 nucleotides are TGCAGCGGACTACTAGGTGATACGCAGTATTTT. This codes for CSGLLGDTQYF. V is TRBV29-1 and J is TRBJ2-3, with D tentatively TRBD2 (5 bases). The CDR3 sequence is 11 residues long. Germline CDR1 SQVTM, CDR2 ANQGSEA. V gave up 7 bases and J gave up 6 bases, with 11 bases separating them.

This chain joins TRBV12-3 or TRBV12-4 and TRBJ1-2; D is possibly TRBD1 (5 bases). The CDR3 is made up of 14 amino acids. V lost 5 bases and J lost 3, with 13 bases in between. CDR3 coding DNA: TGTGCCAGCAGTCCGGGACGCATCGACTATGGCTACACCTTC. Translating gives CASSPGRIDYGYTF.

The V and J genes are TRBV11-2 and TRBJ1-2, with D uncertain. Germline CDR1 is SGHAT and CDR2 is FQNNGV. This CDR3 region has 15 residues. V shed 2 bases and J shed 4 bases, with 14 bases lying between them. CDR3: CASSLPGVPFYGYTF. CDR3 nucleotides: TGTGCCAGCAGCTTACCGGGAGTCCCTTTCTATGGCTACACCTTC.

This clonotype occurred a few times. This chain connects TRBV7-9 to TRBJ1-1; a possible D gene is TRBD1 (5 bases). Germline V gene data show CDR1 as SEHNR and CDR2 as FQNEAQ (reference sequence). This CDR3 comprises 15 residues. V lost 0 bases and J 1 base, leaving 9 bases between the germline ends. The CDR3 DNA follows: TGTGCCAGCAGCTTAGCGGGACGGCCGAACACTGAAGCTTTCTTT. It encodes CASSLAGRPNTEAFF.

This clonotype was picked up a small number of times. V and J are TRBV14 and TRBJ1-6, with D tentatively TRBD1 (5 bases). V was shortened by 4 bases and J by 5 bases, with 15 bases between the two germline ends. The CDR3 runs 16 residues. Germline loops: CDR1 SGHDN, CDR2 FVKESK. The CDR3 sequence: CASSLTGHVNNSPLHF. The CDR3 bases are TGTGCCAGCAGCCTTACTGGACACGTGAATAATTCACCCCTCCACTTT. The entire variable domain, with the rest obtained from reference TRBV14 and TRBJ1-6, is as follows: EAGVTQFPSHSVIEKGQTVTLRCDPISGHDNLYWYRRVMGKEIKFLLHFVKESKQDESGMPNNRFLAERTGGTYSTLKVQPAELEDSGVYFCASSLTGHVNNSPLHFGNGTRLTVT.

The rearrangement joins TRBV7-9 to TRBJ2-5; D assignment may be TRBD1 or TRBD2 (5 bases each). V was pared by 1 base and J by 7 bases, with 7 bases between. The CDR3 sequence is 12 residues long. Germline-derived CDR1 and CDR2 are SEHNR and FQNEAQ (reference sequence). CDR3 nucleotides: TGTGCCAGCAGCTTAGGGGACGGGACCCAGTACTTC. Encoded protein: CASSLGDGTQYF.

The chain uses TRBV7-8 and TRBJ2-3, with D perhaps TRBD2 (5 bases). Per germline, CDR1 SGHVS and CDR2 FQNEAQ. Trimming removed 6 bases from V and 7 bases from J, with 14 bases in between. The CDR3 consists of 13 residues. In DNA form, the CDR3 reads TGTGCCAGCAGACGAGCAACGGGAAATACGCAGTATTTT. This gives the protein CASRRATGNTQYF.

This clonotype was seen more than once but under ten times. The chain couples TRBV6-6 to TRBJ2-7, with unresolved D. The CDR3 covers 15 residues. Trimming took off 5 bases at V and 0 bases at J, with 14 bases between the two ends. Germline lookup yields CDR1 MNHNY and CDR2 SVGAGI (reference sequence). CDR3 sequence reads: CASSSSGGGSYEQYF. CDR3 DNA: TGTGCCAGCAGTAGTTCGGGTGGCGGCTCCTACGAGCAGTACTTC.

This clonotype has only a few counts. This rearrangement joins TRBV25-1 to TRBJ2-7; 7 bases are a match to TRBD1. The CDR3 consists of 13 residues. Unmatched junction bases numbered 4, after V lost 8 bases and J lost 0 bases. Germline CDR1 is MGHDK and CDR2 is SYGVNS. CDR3 nucleotides: TGTGCCAGCGCGACAGGGAACTCCTACGAGCAGTACTTC. This gives the protein CASATGNSYEQYF.

V usage is TRBV14 and J usage is TRBJ2-1; D not certain. Germline V gene sequence: CDR1 SGHDN, CDR2 FVKESK. V lost 0 bases to trimming and J lost 8 bases, with 11 bases between them. The CDR3 length is 14 residues. CDR3 sequence: CASSQDVVPHEQFF. The DNA of the CDR3 is TGTGCCAGCAGCCAAGACGTCGTCCCCCATGAGCAGTTCTTC.

In this sample, this clonotype turned up a few times. The chain combines TRBV6-5 with TRBJ2-7, with 8 positions matching TRBD1. CDR3 length equals 13 residues. V lost 6 bases and J lost 7; bases outside the gene matches: 8. Germline V gene lookup returns CDR1 MNHEY and CDR2 SVGAGI. CDR3 coding DNA: TGTGCCAGCAGGCTGGACAGGGCGCGAGAGCAGTACTTC. As protein: CASRLDRAREQYF.

The gene calls are TRBV12-3 or TRBV12-4 and TRBJ2-3; D not certain. This CDR3 comprises 12 residues. The V gene lost 2 bases and the J gene lost 4 bases, with 4 bases spanning the gap. CDR3 coding DNA: TGTGCCAGCAGTTTAAACGCAGATACGCAGTATTTT. Translated, it gives CASSLNADTQYF.

This clonotype was detected a few times. The chain links TRBV20-1 to TRBJ2-7, with 7 bases matching TRBD1. V trimming: 3 bases; J trimming: 3 bases; junction bases outside the gene matches: 8. This CDR3 region has 14 residues. CDR1 and CDR2 from the germline V gene are DFQATT and SNEGSKA (reference sequence). In DNA form, the CDR3 reads TGCAGTGCTAGTAGTAGTCAGGGGGTCTACGAGCAGTACTTC. It specifies CSASSSQGVYEQYF.

The table lists this clonotype with a few counts. The chain recombines TRBV20-1 with TRBJ1-5; D gene unclear. V gave up 2 bases and J gave up 0 bases, with 11 bases separating them. The CDR3 length is 15 residues. Germline V CDR1 and CDR2: DFQATT, SNEGSKA (reference sequence). CDR3 bases: TGCAGTGCTAGAACTGGATCATATAGCAATCAGCCCCAGCATTTT. This translates into CSARTGSYSNQPQHF.

The J gene is TRBJ1-2, the V gene TRBV12-3 or TRBV12-4; 7 bases map to TRBD1. V lost 10 bases and J lost 4; bases outside the gene matches: 24. The CDR3 length is 18 residues. CDR3 bases: TGTGCCACTTCTTTTACCCGGTCCCCCCACAGGGGACCCTATGGCTACACCTTC. Translated: CATSFTRSPHRGPYGYTF.